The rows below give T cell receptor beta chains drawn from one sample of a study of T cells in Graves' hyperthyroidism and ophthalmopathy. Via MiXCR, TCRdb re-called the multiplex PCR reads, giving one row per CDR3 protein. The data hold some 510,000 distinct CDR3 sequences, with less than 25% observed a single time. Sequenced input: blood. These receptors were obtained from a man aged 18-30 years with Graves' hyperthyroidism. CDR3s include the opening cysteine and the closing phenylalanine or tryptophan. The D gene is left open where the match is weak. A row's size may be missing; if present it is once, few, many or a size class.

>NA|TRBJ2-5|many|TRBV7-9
CASSAKGRQTQYF
TGTGCCAGCAGCGCGAAAGGGCGGCAGACCCAGTACTTC
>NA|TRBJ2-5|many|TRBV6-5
CASSYSIMGVETQYF
TGTGCCAGCAGTTACTCGATCATGGGAGTGGAGACCCAGTACTTC
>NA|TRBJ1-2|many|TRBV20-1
CSVRRETTNYGYTF
TGCAGTGTCAGGAGGGAGACTACTAACTATGGCTACACCTTC
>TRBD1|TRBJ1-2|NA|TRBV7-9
CASSLMGQGSYGYTF
TGTGCCAGCAGCTTAATGGGACAGGGGTCCTATGGCTACACCTTC
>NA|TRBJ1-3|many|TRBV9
CASSVGAGYRGNTIYF
TGTGCCAGCAGCGTAGGGGCAGGGTATCGCGGAAACACCATATATTTT
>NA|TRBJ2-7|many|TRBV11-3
CASSVGPSYEQYF
TGTGCCAGCAGCGTCGGGCCCTCCTACGAGCAGTACTTC
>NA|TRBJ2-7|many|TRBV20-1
CSADEGRVNEQYF
TGCAGTGCTGACGAGGGCAGGGTAAACGAGCAGTACTTC
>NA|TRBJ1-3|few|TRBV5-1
CASSLVQSSSGNTIYF
TGCGCCAGCAGCTTGGTTCAGTCCTCCTCTGGAAACACCATATATTTT
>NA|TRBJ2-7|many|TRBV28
CASSALKGPKVEQYF
TGTGCCAGCAGTGCCCTAAAGGGACCGAAAGTGGAGCAGTACTTC
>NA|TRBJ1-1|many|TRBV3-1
CASSQDEDEAFF
TGTGCCAGCAGCCAGGATGAGGATGAAGCTTTCTTT
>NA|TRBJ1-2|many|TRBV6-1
CASSEGDSRGGYGYTF
TGTGCCAGCAGTGAAGGCGACTCCCGCGGGGGCTATGGCTACACCTTC
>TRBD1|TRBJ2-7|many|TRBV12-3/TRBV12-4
CASSLGDRVTEQYF
TGTGCCAGCAGTTTAGGGGACAGGGTTACCGAGCAGTACTTC
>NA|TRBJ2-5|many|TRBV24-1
CATSDATGSGETQYF
TGTGCCACCAGTGACGCCACAGGGTCGGGAGAGACCCAGTACTTC
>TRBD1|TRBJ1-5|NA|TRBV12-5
CASGFAGTGYQPQHF
TGTGCTAGTGGTTTTGCCGGGACAGGGTATCAGCCCCAGCATTTT
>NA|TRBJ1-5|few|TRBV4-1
CASSQDSAGGGQPQHF
TGCGCCAGCAGCCAAGATTCTGCGGGGGGCGGTCAGCCCCAGCATTTT
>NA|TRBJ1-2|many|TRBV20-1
CSVLGRNNYGYTF
TGCAGTGTACTCGGCAGGAATAACTATGGCTACACCTTC
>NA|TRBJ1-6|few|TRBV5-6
CASSSTGSSYNSPLHF
TGTGCCAGCAGCTCTACAGGGAGCTCCTATAATTCACCCCTCCACTTT
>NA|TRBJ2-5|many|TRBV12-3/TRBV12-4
CASSFFSDAGETQYF
TGTGCCAGCAGTTTCTTTTCCGACGCTGGGGAGACCCAGTACTTC
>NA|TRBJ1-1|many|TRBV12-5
CASVPGPWGLNTEAFF
TGTGCTAGCGTTCCGGGCCCGTGGGGGCTGAACACTGAAGCTTTCTTT
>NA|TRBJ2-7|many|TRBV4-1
CASSQDRGVYEQYF
TGCGCCAGCAGCCAAGACAGGGGGGTTTACGAGCAGTACTTC
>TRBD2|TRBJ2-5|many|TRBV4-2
CASSHLLAGDTLETQYF
TGTGCCAGCAGCCACCTACTAGCGGGGGACACCTTGGAGACCCAGTACTTC
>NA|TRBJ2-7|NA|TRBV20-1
CSARRTGTYGQYF
TGCAGTGCTAGACGAACAGGGACCTACGGGCAGTACTTC
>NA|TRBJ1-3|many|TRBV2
CASDGRADPSGNTIYF
TGTGCCAGCGACGGCAGGGCCGATCCCTCTGGAAACACCATATATTTT
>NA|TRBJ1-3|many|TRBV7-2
CASSAQGGIGNTIYF
TGTGCCAGCAGCGCCCAGGGAGGGATAGGAAACACCATATATTTT
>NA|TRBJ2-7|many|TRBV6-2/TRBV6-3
CASSYDDYEQYF
TGTGCCAGCAGTTACGACGACTACGAGCAGTACTTC
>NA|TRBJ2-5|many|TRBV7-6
CASSSETGMTETQYF
TGTGCCAGCAGCAGTGAGACAGGAATGACAGAGACCCAGTACTTC
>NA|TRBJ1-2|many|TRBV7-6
CASSSFKSRDINYGYTF
TGTGCCAGCAGCTCCTTTAAATCTCGGGACATAAACTATGGCTACACCTTC
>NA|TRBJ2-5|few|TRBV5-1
CASRTNVQETQYF
TGCGCCAGCAGGACTAACGTCCAAGAGACCCAGTACTTC
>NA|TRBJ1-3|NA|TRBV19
CASSIDHLNGNTIYF
TGTGCCAGTAGTATAGACCACCTTAATGGAAACACCATATATTTT
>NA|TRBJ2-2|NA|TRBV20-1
CSAVGGTGELFF
TGCAGTGCTGTGGGGGGAACCGGGGAGCTGTTTTTT
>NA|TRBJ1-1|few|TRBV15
CATMSQGEDEAFF
TGTGCCACCATGAGTCAAGGGGAAGATGAAGCTTTCTTT
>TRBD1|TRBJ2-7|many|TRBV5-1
CASSYYDRGLAYEQYF
TGCGCCAGCAGCTACTACGACAGGGGGCTGGCCTACGAGCAGTACTTC
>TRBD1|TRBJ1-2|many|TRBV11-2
CASSLGQGLGGYTF
TGTGCCAGCAGCTTGGGACAGGGGTTAGGGGGCTACACCTTC
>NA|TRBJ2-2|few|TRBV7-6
CASSSGGLNTGELFF
TGTGCCAGCAGCTCCGGGGGCCTGAACACCGGGGAGCTGTTTTTT
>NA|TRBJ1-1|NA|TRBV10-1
CASSETGTGTEAFF
TGCGCCAGCAGTGAGACAGGGACGGGCACTGAAGCTTTCTTT
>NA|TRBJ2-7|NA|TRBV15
CATKPRSSYEQYF
TGTGCCACCAAGCCCAGGAGCTCCTACGAGCAGTACTTC
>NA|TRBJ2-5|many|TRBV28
CASSLSADPSGTQYF
TGTGCCAGCAGTTTAAGTGCAGACCCATCTGGGACCCAGTACTTC
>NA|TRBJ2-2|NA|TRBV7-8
CASSFGTPLNTGELFF
TGTGCCAGCAGCTTCGGGACACCTTTGAACACCGGGGAGCTGTTTTTT
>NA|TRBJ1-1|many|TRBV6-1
CASSETENTEAFF
TGTGCCAGCAGTGAGACGGAGAACACTGAAGCTTTCTTT
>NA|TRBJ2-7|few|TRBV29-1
CSVRTPRSYEQYF
TGCAGCGTCCGCACTCCAAGATCCTACGAGCAGTACTTC
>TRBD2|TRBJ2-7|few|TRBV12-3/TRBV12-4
CASSQDPGGLAGFHEQHF
TGTGCCAGCAGCCAGGACCCAGGAGGTCTAGCGGGGTTCCACGAGCAGCACTTC
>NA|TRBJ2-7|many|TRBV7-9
CASSQTGTYEQYF
TGTGCCAGCAGCCAAACAGGGACTTACGAGCAGTACTTC
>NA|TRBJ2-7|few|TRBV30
CAWARDSYEQYF
TGTGCCTGGGCGAGGGATTCCTACGAGCAGTACTTC
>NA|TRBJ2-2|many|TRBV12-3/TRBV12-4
CASRPPGQLNTGELFF
TGTGCCAGCAGACCACCGGGACAACTGAACACCGGGGAGCTGTTTTTT
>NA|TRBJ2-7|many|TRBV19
CASSITVSYEQYF
TGTGCCAGTAGTATCACGGTCTCCTACGAGCAGTACTTC
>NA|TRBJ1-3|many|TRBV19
CASRRMAGQISGNTIYF
TGTGCCAGTAGGAGGATGGCAGGCCAGATCTCTGGAAACACCATATATTTT
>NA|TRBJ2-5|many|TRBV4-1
CASSQVRTETQYF
TGCGCCAGCAGCCAAGTCAGGACGGAGACCCAGTACTTC
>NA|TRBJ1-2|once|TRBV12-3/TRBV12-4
CASSASVLDGYTF
TGTGCCAGCAGTGCCTCCGTCCTGGATGGCTACACCTTC
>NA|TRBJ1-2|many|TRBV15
CATSREGPPYGYTF
TGTGCCACCAGCCGGGAGGGTCCGCCCTATGGCTACACCTTC
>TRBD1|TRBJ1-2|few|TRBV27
CASSLDREEFGYTF
TGTGCCAGCAGCCTGGACAGGGAGGAATTTGGCTACACCTTC
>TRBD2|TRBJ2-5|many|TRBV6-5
CASSYGGTTGETQYF
TGTGCCAGCAGTTACGGGGGGACTACTGGGGAGACCCAGTACTTC
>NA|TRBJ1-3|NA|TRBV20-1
CSARDPLGAGNTIYF
TGCAGTGCTAGAGACCCTCTTGGGGCTGGAAACACCATATATTTT
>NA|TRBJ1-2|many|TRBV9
CASSVGVGDLRGYTF
TGTGCCAGCAGCGTAGGGGTAGGAGATCTCCGAGGCTACACCTTC